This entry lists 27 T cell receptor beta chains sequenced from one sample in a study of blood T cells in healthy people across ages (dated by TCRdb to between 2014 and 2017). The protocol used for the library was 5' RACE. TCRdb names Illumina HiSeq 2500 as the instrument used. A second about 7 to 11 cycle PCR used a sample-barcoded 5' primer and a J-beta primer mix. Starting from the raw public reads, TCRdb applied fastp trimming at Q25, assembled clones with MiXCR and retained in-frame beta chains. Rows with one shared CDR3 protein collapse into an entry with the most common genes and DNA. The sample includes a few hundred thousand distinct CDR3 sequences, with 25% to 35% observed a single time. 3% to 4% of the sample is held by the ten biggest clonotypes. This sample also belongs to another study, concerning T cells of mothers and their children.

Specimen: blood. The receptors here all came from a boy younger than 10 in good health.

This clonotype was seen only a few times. Written as DNA, the CDR3 is TGTGCCAGCAGCCCTTGGACTACCCATTACGCCTACGAGCAGTACTTC. Translating it yields CASSPWTTHYAYEQYF. The chain carries TRBV7-2 and TRBJ2-7; tentatively, D is TRBD2 (6 bases). Deletions cut 5 bases from V and 2 bases from J, with 19 bases between. Germline loops: CDR1 SGHTA, CDR2 FQGNSA. The CDR3 runs to 16 residues.

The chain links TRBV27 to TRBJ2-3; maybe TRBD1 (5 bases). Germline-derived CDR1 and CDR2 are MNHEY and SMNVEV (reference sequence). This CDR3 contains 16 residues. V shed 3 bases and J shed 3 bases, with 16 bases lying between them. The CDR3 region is CASSLLMAGQTDTQYF. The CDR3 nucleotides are TGTGCCAGCAGTTTGCTTATGGCAGGGCAAACAGATACGCAGTATTTT.

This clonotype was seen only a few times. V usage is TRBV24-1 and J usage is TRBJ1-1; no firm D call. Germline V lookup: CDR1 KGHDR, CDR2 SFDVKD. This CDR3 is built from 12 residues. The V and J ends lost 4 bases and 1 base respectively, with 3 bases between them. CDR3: CATSEGNTEAFF. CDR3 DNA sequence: TGTGCCACCAGTGAAGGGAACACTGAAGCTTTCTTT.

CDR3: CSARTIPGLAPPREQFF. For the CDR3, the DNA is TGCAGTGCTAGGACAATCCCTGGACTAGCCCCCCCAAGGGAGCAGTTCTTC. This chain joins TRBV20-1 and TRBJ2-5; TRBD2 matches 8 bases. The J call may not be correct, given that the DNA end is closer to TRBJ2-1. CDR1 is DFQATT, CDR2 SNEGSKA, per germline (reference sequence). CDR3 length equals 17 residues.

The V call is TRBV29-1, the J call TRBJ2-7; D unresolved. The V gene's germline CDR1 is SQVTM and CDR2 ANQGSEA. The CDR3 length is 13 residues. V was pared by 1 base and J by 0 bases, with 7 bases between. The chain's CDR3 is CSVEGTDSYEQYF. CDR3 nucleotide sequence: TGCAGCGTTGAAGGGACGGACTCCTACGAGCAGTACTTC.

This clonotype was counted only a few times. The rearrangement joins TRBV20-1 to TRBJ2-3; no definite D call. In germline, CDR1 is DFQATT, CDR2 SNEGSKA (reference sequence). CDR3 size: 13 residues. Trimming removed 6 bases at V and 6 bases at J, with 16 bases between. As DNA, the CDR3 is TGCAGTGCCCACGACCTCAACCCCGATACGCAGTATTTT. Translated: CSAHDLNPDTQYF.

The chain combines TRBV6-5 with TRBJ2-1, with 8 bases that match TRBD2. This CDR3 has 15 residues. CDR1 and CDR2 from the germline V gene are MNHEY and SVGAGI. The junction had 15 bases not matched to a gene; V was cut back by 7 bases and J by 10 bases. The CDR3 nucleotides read TGTGCCAGCACCCCTGAGGCGGGAGGCCTTTCGGAGCAGTTCTTC. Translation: CASTPEAGGLSEQFF.

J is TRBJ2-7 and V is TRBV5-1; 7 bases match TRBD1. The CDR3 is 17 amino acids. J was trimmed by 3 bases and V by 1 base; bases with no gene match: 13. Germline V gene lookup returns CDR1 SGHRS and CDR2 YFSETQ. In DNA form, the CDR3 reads TGCGCCAGCAGCTTGAATGTCGTGGACAGGATTTTCTACGAGCAGTACTTC. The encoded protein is CASSLNVVDRIFYEQYF.

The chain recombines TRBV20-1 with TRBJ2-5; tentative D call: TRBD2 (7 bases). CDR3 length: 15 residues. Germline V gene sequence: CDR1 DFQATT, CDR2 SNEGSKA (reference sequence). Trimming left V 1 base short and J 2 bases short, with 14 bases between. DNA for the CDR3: TGCAGTGCTAGAGTTCGGGGGGCCTTACAAGAGACCCAGTACTTC. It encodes CSARVRGALQETQYF.

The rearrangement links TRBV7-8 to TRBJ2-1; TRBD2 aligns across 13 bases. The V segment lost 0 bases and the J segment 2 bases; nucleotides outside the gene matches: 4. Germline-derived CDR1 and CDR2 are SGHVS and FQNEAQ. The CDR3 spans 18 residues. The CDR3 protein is CASSLARGLAGTYNEQFF. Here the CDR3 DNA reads TGTGCCAGCAGCTTAGCGCGGGGACTAGCGGGAACCTACAATGAGCAGTTCTTC.

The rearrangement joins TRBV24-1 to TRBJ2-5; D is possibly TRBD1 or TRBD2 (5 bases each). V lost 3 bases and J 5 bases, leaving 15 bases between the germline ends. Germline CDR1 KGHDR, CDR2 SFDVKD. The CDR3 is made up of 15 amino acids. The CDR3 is CATSDGGGGSETQYF. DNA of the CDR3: TGTGCCACCAGTGATGGGGGTGGGGGAAGCGAGACCCAGTACTTC.

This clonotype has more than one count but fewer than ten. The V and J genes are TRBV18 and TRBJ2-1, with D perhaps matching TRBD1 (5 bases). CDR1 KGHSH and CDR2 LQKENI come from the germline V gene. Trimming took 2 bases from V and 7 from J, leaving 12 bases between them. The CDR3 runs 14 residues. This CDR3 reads CASSPGAPGNEQFF. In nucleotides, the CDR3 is TGTGCCAGCTCACCAGGGGCCCCAGGGAATGAGCAGTTCTTC.

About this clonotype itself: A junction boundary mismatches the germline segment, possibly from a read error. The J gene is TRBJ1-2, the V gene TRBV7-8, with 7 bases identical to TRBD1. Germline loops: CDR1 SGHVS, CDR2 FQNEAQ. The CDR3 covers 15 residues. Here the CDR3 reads CASSLRDRGSYDYTF. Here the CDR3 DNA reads TGTGCCAGCAGCTTAAGGGACAGAGGAAGCTATGACTACACCTTC. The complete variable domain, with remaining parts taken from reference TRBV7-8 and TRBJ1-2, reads GAGVSQSPRYKVAKRGQDVALRCDPISGHVSLFWYQQALGQGPEFLTYFQNEAQLDKSGLPSDRFFAERPEGSVSTLKIQRTQQEDSAVYLCASSLRDRGSYDYTFGSGTRLTVV.

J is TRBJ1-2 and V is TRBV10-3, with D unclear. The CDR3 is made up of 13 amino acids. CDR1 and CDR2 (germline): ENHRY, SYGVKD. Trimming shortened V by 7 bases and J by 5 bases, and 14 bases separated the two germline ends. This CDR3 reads CAITTGHSYGYTF. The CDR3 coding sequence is TGTGCCATCACCACTGGCCATAGTTATGGCTACACCTTC.

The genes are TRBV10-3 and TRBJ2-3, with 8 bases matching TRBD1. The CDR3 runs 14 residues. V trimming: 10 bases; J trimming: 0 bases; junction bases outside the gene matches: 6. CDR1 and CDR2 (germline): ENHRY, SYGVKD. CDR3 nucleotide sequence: TGTGCCAGCCGGGACAGGACTAGCACAGATACGCAGTATTTT. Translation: CASRDRTSTDTQYF.

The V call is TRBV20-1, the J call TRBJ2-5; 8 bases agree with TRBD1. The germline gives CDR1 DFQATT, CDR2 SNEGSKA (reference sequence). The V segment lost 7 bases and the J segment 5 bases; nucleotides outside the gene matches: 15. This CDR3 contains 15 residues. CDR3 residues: CSGTGGGSIRETQYF. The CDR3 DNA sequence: TGCAGTGGTACAGGGGGAGGCTCAATTAGGGAGACCCAGTACTTC.

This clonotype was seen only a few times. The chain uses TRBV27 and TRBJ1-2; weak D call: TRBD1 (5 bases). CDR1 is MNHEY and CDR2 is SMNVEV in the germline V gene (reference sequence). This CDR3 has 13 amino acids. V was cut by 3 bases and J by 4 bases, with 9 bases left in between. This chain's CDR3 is CASSFGDGYGYTF. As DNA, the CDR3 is TGTGCCAGCAGTTTCGGGGACGGCTATGGCTACACCTTC.

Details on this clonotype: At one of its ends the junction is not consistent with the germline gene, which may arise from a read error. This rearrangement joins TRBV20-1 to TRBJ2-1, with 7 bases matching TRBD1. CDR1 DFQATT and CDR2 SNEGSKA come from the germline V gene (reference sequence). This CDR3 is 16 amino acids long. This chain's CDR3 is CSARGLTGVVNNGQFF. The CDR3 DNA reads TGCAGTGCTAGAGGGTTAACAGGGGTGGTCAACAATGGGCAGTTCTTC.

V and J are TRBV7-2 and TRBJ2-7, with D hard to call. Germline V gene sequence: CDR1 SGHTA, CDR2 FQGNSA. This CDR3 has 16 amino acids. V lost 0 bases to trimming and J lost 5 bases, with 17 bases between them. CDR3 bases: TGTGCCAGCAGCTTAGCGGTTAACCCCTCCCCGGACGAGCAGTACTTC. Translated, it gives CASSLAVNPSPDEQYF. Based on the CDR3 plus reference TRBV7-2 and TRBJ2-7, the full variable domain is GAGVSQSPSNKVTEKGKDVELRCDPISGHTALYWYRQSLGQGLEFLIYFQGNSAPDKSGLPSDRFSAERTGGSVSTLTIQRTQQEDSAVYLCASSLAVNPSPDEQYFGPGTRLTVT.

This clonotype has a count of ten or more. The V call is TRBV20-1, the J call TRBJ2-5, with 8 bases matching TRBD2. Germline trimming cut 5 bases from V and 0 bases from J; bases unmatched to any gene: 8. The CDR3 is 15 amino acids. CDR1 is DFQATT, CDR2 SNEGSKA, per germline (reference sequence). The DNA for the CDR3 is TGCAGTGCTGTTAGCGGGGTTTTGTACCAAGAGACCCAGTACTTC. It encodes CSAVSGVLYQETQYF.

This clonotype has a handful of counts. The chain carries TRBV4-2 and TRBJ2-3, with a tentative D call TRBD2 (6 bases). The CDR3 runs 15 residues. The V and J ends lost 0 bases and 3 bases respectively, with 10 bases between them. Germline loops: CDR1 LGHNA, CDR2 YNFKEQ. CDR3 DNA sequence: TGTGCCAGCAGCCAAGATGGGGGAGGAACAGATACGCAGTATTTT. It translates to CASSQDGGGTDTQYF.

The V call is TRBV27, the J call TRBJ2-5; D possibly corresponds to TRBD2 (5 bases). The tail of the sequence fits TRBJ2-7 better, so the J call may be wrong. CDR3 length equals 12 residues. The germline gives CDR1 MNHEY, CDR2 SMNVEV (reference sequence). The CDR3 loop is CASSLSGSEQYF. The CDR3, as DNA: TGTGCCAGCAGTTTATCGGGGAGCGAGCAGTACTTC.

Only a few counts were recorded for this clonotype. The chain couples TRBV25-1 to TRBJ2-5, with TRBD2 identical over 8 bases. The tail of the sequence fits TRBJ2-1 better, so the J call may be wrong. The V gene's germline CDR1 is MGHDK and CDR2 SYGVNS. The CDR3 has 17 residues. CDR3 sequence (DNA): TGTGCCAGCAGTGAATATCCTTCGGTTAGCGGGACTAATGAGCAGTTCTTC. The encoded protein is CASSEYPSVSGTNEQFF.

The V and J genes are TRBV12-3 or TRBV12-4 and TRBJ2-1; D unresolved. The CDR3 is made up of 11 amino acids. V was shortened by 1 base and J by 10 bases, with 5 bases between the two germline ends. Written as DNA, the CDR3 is TGTGCCAGCAGTTTAGTGTGGGAGCAGTTCTTC. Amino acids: CASSLVWEQFF.

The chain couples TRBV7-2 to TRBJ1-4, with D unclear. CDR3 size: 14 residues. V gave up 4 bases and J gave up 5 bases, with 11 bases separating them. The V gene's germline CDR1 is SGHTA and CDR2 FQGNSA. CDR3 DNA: TGTGCCAGCAGCTCCTCGGGCCCCAATGAAAAACTGTTTTTT. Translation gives CASSSSGPNEKLFF. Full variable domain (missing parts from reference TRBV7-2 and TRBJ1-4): GAGVSQSPSNKVTEKGKDVELRCDPISGHTALYWYRQSLGQGLEFLIYFQGNSAPDKSGLPSDRFSAERTGGSVSTLTIQRTQQEDSAVYLCASSSSGPNEKLFFGSGTQLSVL.

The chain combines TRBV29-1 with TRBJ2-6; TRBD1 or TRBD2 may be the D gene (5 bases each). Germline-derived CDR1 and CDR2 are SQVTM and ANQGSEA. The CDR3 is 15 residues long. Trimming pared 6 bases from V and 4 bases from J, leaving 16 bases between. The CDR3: CSVLLTGTGANVLTF. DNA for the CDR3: TGCAGCGTCTTACTTACTGGGACCGGGGCCAACGTCCTGACTTTC.

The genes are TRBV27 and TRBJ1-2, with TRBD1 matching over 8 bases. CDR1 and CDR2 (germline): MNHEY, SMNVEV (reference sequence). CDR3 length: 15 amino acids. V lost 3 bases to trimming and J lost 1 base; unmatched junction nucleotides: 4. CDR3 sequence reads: CASSFGQGLNYGYTF. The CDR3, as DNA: TGTGCCAGCAGTTTTGGACAGGGCCTTAACTATGGCTACACCTTC.